The T cell receptor beta chain described here comes from a study of blood T cells in healthy people across ages. CDR3 length equals 13 residues. V dropped 4 bases and J dropped 4 bases, with 9 bases sitting between them. The germline V gene has CDR1 SGHTA and CDR2 FQGNSA. A second PCR of roughly 7 to 11 cycles used a sample-barcoded 5' primer and a J-beta primer mix. Each CDR3 protein gets one entry after TCRdb re-called the 5' RACE reads with MiXCR. The repertoire has 550,000 to 800,000 distinct CDR3 sequences, roughly 32% of them found once; the top ten carry 15%. What was sequenced was blood. The sequence derives from a woman aged 80 or older in good health. This chain links TRBV7-2 with TRBJ2-3; D remains ambiguous. CDR3 sequence: CASSSLDADTQYF. In DNA, the CDR3 is TGTGCCAGCAGCTCCCTCGACGCAGATACGCAGTATTTT.